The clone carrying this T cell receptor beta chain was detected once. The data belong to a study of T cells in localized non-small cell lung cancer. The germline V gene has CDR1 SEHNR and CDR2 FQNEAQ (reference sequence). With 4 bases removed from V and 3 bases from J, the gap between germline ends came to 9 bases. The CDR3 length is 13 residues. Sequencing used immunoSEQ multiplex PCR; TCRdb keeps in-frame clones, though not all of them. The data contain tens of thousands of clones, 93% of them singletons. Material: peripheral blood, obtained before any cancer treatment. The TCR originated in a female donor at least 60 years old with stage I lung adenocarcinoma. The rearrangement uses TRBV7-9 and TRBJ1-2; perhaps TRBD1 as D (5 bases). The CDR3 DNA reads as TGTGCCAGCAGCTCGACGGGGGACTATGGCTACACCTTC. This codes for CASSSTGDYGYTF.